These 12 T cell receptor beta chains came from one sample sequenced in a study of cytomegalovirus exposure and HLA in healthy donors. The repertoire was sequenced with immunoSEQ multiplex PCR; TCRdb's copy has only in-frame clones and lacks some. The profile shows approximately 120,000 clones, around 90% of them singletons. What was sequenced was PBMCs. The receptors stem from a young woman in good health and CMV-seronegative.

The V call is TRBV29-1, the J call TRBJ2-7; D unresolved. CDR3 size: 10 residues. V was pared by 4 bases and J by 9 bases, with 10 bases between. Germline V gene sequence: CDR1 SQVTM, CDR2 ANQGSEA. The CDR3 region is CSVADSVQYF. CDR3 coding DNA: TGCAGCGTTGCCGACTCCGTGCAGTACTTC.

The rearrangement links TRBV5-1 to TRBJ2-3, with D unclear. From germline, CDR1 is SGHRS and CDR2 YFSETQ. CDR3 length: 15 amino acids. Trimming took 0 bases from V and 1 from J, leaving 9 bases between them. CDR3 region: CASSLARHGTDTQYF. The CDR3 coding sequence is TGCGCCAGCAGCTTGGCCAGGCACGGCACAGATACGCAGTATTTT.

This clone was seen just once. The chain recombines TRBV28 with TRBJ2-1, with 7 positions matching TRBD1. J gave up 5 bases and V 7 bases, and 11 bases lay outside the gene matches. CDR3 length: 15 amino acids. Germline-derived CDR1 and CDR2 are MDHEN and SYDVKM. The CDR3 loop is CASNPGQLLHNEQFF. The CDR3, as DNA: TGTGCCAGCAACCCGGGACAGTTACTCCACAATGAGCAGTTCTTC.

This clone has only one observation. The DNA of the CDR3 is TGTGCCAGCAGCGTAACGGCGGGGGGCCAAGAGACCCAGTACTTC. This gives the protein CASSVTAGGQETQYF. This rearrangement joins TRBV9 to TRBJ2-5; 8 bases map to TRBD2. This CDR3 is built from 15 residues. Losses at the gene ends were 1 base for V and 1 base for J; bases not matched to a gene: 3. Germline V gives CDR1 SGDLS, CDR2 YYNGEE. Looking up the rest from reference TRBV9 and TRBJ2-5 gives the full variable domain: DSGVTQTPKHLITATGQRVTLRCSPRSGDLSVYWYQQSLDQGLQFLIQYYNGEERAKGNILERFSAQQFPDLHSELNLSSLELGDSALYFCASSVTAGGQETQYFGPGTRLLVL.

V usage is TRBV7-3 and J usage is TRBJ2-7; 13 bases fit TRBD2. From germline, CDR1 is SGHTA and CDR2 FQGTGA. This CDR3 comprises 15 residues. The V segment lost 2 bases and the J segment 3 bases; nucleotides outside the gene matches: 1. CDR3 region: CASSLGLAGVYEQYF. The CDR3 nucleotides are TGTGCCAGCAGCTTAGGACTAGCGGGGGTCTACGAGCAGTACTTC.

V and J are TRBV27 and TRBJ1-1; TRBD1 agrees at 7 bases. Per the germline V gene, CDR1 is MNHEY and CDR2 is SMNVEV (reference sequence). The CDR3 contains 13 residues. After removal of 6 bases from V and 2 bases from J, the junction contained 3 bases not matched to a gene. CDR3 protein: CASRGGPNTEAFF. The CDR3 DNA reads TGTGCCAGCAGAGGGGGCCCCAACACTGAAGCTTTCTTT.

This sequence joins TRBV5-1 and TRBJ2-2, with TRBD2 as a possible D gene (7 bases). From germline, CDR1 is SGHRS and CDR2 YFSETQ. The CDR3 totals 15 residues. V lost 9 bases, J lost 3 bases, and 18 bases lay in between. CDR3 residues: CATRSGGLDTGELFF. Here the CDR3 DNA reads TGCGCCACCAGGTCCGGGGGGCTAGACACCGGGGAGCTGTTTTTT.

The V gene is TRBV9, the J gene TRBJ2-7; 7 nucleotides match TRBD2. The junction had 5 bases not matched to a gene; V was cut back by 0 bases and J by 2 bases. The V gene's germline CDR1 is SGDLS and CDR2 YYNGEE. This CDR3 contains 15 residues. The CDR3 loop is CASSVDASGTYEQYF. The DNA for the CDR3 is TGTGCCAGCAGCGTAGACGCTAGCGGAACCTACGAGCAGTACTTC.

This rearrangement joins TRBV9 to TRBJ1-2; 10 bases align to TRBD1. Germline values: CDR1 SGDLS, CDR2 YYNGEE. The CDR3 totals 19 residues. With 3 bases clipped from V and 2 bases from J, the junction kept 16 bases outside the gene matches. The CDR3 protein is CASSDQGQGKFRENYGYTF. DNA for the CDR3: TGTGCCAGCAGCGACCAGGGACAGGGGAAGTTTCGAGAAAACTATGGCTACACCTTC.

The chain uses TRBV7-3 and TRBJ2-1; 8 bases are a match to TRBD2. This CDR3 contains 15 residues. CDR1 and CDR2 (germline): SGHTA, FQGTGA. The trim removed 0 bases at V and 6 bases at J, leaving 4 bases unmatched. Here the CDR3 reads CASSLTPGGRNEQFF. In DNA, the CDR3 is TGTGCCAGCAGCTTAACGCCGGGAGGGCGCAATGAGCAGTTCTTC.

In DNA, the CDR3 is TGTGCCAGCAGCACGACTGGACATGTGGAACAGCCCCAGCATTTT. It translates to CASSTTGHVEQPQHF. The chain is built from TRBV9 and TRBJ1-5, with D possibly matching TRBD1 (5 bases). The V and J ends lost 4 bases and 7 bases respectively, with 18 bases between them. The CDR3 is made up of 15 amino acids. Germline CDR1 reads SGDLS; CDR2 reads YYNGEE.

This chain links TRBV5-8 with TRBJ2-1, with D tentatively TRBD2 (5 bases). In germline, CDR1 is SGHTS, CDR2 YDEGEE. CDR3 size: 15 residues. V dropped 1 base and J dropped 10 bases, with 18 bases sitting between them. For the CDR3, the DNA is TGTGCCAGCAGCTTGCGTAGGACTCCTGTTACGGAGCAGTTCTTC. This encodes CASSLRRTPVTEQFF.